These T cell receptor beta chains were read from a single sample in a study. TCRdb reprocessed the 5' RACE reads via MiXCR and lists one record per CDR3 protein. The sample records 10,000 to 15,000 distinct CDR3 sequences, less than 25% being singletons. Sequencing was performed on naive CD4+ T cells sorted from blood. These receptors were obtained from a female donor with breast cancer. Both conserved end residues are part of each CDR3. Fields, in order: CDR3 protein, CDR3 DNA, V gene, J gene, clone size, CDR3 length, D gene. D genes are given only for firm matches. Only part of the rows carry a size: once, few, many, or a class if the clone is expanded.

CASGGQGNRYEQYF	TGTGCCAGCGGTGGACAGGGGAATAGGTACGAGCAGTACTTC	TRBV6-6	TRBJ2-7	medium-sized	14	TRBD1
CSARENTEAFF	TGCAGTGCTAGGGAGAACACTGAAGCTTTCTTT	TRBV20-1	TRBJ1-1	many	11	NA
CASSLVVPSYEQYF	TGTGCCAGCAGCTTAGTCGTCCCCTCCTACGAGCAGTACTTC	TRBV11-2	TRBJ2-7	NA	14	NA
CASSFSGRESNEQFF	TGCGCCAGCAGCTTCAGCGGGAGAGAATCGAATGAGCAGTTCTTC	TRBV5-1	TRBJ2-1	many	15	TRBD2
CASRNDSDSNQPQHF	TGCGCCAGCAGAAACGACAGTGATAGCAATCAGCCCCAGCATTTT	TRBV10-1	TRBJ1-5	many	15	NA
CASTKSGSNTGELSF	TGTGCCAGCACTAAAAGCGGATCGAACACCGGGGAGCTGTCTTTT	TRBV12-3/TRBV12-4	TRBJ2-2	NA	15	NA
CASSLGAASDTQYF	TGTGCCAGCAGCTTAGGGGCTGCATCAGATACGCAGTATTTT	TRBV7-8	TRBJ2-3	many	14	NA
CASSLESSRYEQYF	TGCGCCAGCAGCTTGGAATCTAGTAGGTACGAGCAGTACTTC	TRBV5-1	TRBJ2-7	medium-sized	14	NA
CASSLGLNTEAFF	TGTGCCAGCAGCCTGGGCCTGAACACTGAAGCTTTCTTT	TRBV14	TRBJ1-1	NA	13	NA
CASSPRGGDSGNTIYF	TGTGCCAGCAGCCCCCGGGGAGGGGACTCTGGAAACACCATATATTTT	TRBV11-2	TRBJ1-3	NA	16	NA
CASSVLAEQYF	TGTGCCAGCAGTGTTCTTGCCGAGCAGTACTTC	TRBV25-1	TRBJ2-7	medium-sized	11	NA
CASSFSGLAYDEQFF	TGCGCCAGCAGCTTTAGCGGACTAGCATATGATGAGCAGTTCTTC	TRBV5-1	TRBJ2-1	NA	15	TRBD2
CAWSRGKNNEQFF	TGTGCCTGGAGTCGCGGGAAAAACAATGAGCAGTTCTTC	TRBV30	TRBJ2-1	once	13	NA
CASSIGGLSNQPQHF	TGTGCCAGTAGTATCGGGGGGCTAAGCAATCAGCCCCAGCATTTT	TRBV19	TRBJ1-5	many	15	NA
CASRLAGLNEQFF	TGTGCCAGCAGACTAGCGGGCCTCAATGAGCAGTTCTTC	TRBV5-4	TRBJ2-1	NA	13	TRBD2
CASSLSPSTDTQYF	TGTGCCAGCAGCTTAAGTCCTAGCACAGATACGCAGTATTTT	TRBV7-3	TRBJ2-3	medium-sized	14	NA
CASSGGQDQPQHF	TGTGCCAGCAGCGGGGGACAGGACCAGCCCCAGCATTTT	TRBV12-3/TRBV12-4	TRBJ1-5	many	13	TRBD1
CASSLGAVSTDTQYF	TGCGCCAGCAGCTTGGGAGCGGTTAGCACAGATACGCAGTATTTT	TRBV5-1	TRBJ2-3	medium-sized	15	NA
CASSYGQGQETQYF	TGTGCCAGCAGTTACGGACAGGGCCAAGAGACCCAGTACTTC	TRBV6-5	TRBJ2-5	medium-sized	14	TRBD1
CASSLRRGTEAFF	TGTGCCAGCAGCCTACGTAGGGGCACTGAAGCTTTCTTT	TRBV6-5	TRBJ1-1	medium-sized	13	NA
CASRSSYNEQFF	TGTGCCAGCCGTAGCTCCTACAATGAGCAGTTCTTC	TRBV2	TRBJ2-1	many	12	NA
CASSFVTEYMNTEAFF	TGTGCCAGCAGCTTCGTAACAGAGTACATGAACACTGAAGCTTTCTTT	TRBV5-6	TRBJ1-1	many	16	NA
CASSVTGLAGVNEQFF	TGTGCCAGCAGTGTAACGGGACTAGCGGGAGTAAATGAGCAGTTCTTC	TRBV6-1	TRBJ2-1	medium-sized	16	TRBD2
CSARVGKPREQYF	TGCAGTGCTAGAGTCGGAAAACCAAGGGAGCAGTACTTC	TRBV20-1	TRBJ2-7	many	13	NA
CSAVIGWRVGQPQRF	TGCAGTGCTGTTATCGGGTGGCGAGTAGGACAGCCCCAGCGTTTT	TRBV20-1	TRBJ1-5	NA	15	NA
CSANREGNQPQHF	TGCAGTGCAAACAGAGAAGGCAATCAGCCCCAGCATTTT	TRBV20-1	TRBJ1-5	many	13	NA
CASSQRGYGYTF	TGTGCCAGCAGCCAGAGGGGTTATGGCTACACCTTC	TRBV3-1	TRBJ1-2	medium-sized	12	NA
CASRRSGTDTQYF	TGTGCCAGCAGACGTAGCGGCACAGATACGCAGTATTTT	TRBV7-8	TRBJ2-3	many	13	NA
CAPGPWRHPNDEQFF	TGTGCCCCCGGGCCTTGGCGACACCCAAACGATGAGCAGTTCTTC	TRBV24-1	TRBJ2-1	NA	15	NA
CASSLARRDHEQYF	TGCGCCAGCAGCTTGGCCCGCAGGGACCACGAGCAGTACTTC	TRBV5-1	TRBJ2-7	NA	14	NA
CSATTSGNNEQFF	TGCAGTGCTACGACTAGCGGCAACAATGAGCAGTTCTTC	TRBV20-1	TRBJ2-1	NA	13	TRBD2
CASSVGQPTDTQYF	TGTGCCAGCAGCGTAGGGCAGCCCACAGATACGCAGTATTTT	TRBV9	TRBJ2-3	medium-sized	14	NA
CSVEVTGLRNTEAFF	TGCAGCGTTGAAGTCACAGGTCTGAGGAACACTGAAGCTTTCTTT	TRBV29-1	TRBJ1-1	NA	15	NA
CAIVPGQGFLVNEAFF	TGCGCCATCGTCCCGGGACAGGGGTTCCTAGTTAATGAAGCTTTCTTT	TRBV10-2	TRBJ1-1	few	16	TRBD1
CASSSSGSYNEQFF	TGTGCCAGCAGTTCTAGCGGCTCCTACAATGAGCAGTTCTTC	TRBV27	TRBJ2-1	medium-sized	14	TRBD2
CSARDQTGNTEAFF	TGCAGTGCTAGAGATCAGACTGGGAACACTGAAGCTTTCTTT	TRBV20-1	TRBJ1-1	large	14	NA
CASSEWGQGAYEQYF	TGCGCCAGCAGTGAGTGGGGGCAGGGGGCCTACGAGCAGTACTTC	TRBV10-2	TRBJ2-7	few	15	TRBD1
CSAPRRGMGNQPQHF	TGCAGTGCTCCACGGCGGGGGATGGGCAATCAGCCCCAGCATTTT	TRBV20-1	TRBJ1-5	many	15	NA